This passage covers 19 T cell receptor beta chains from one sample sequenced in a study of T cell responses to AZD1222 COVID-19 vaccine. The data were produced by immunoSEQ multiplex PCR, yet TCRdb's version contains in-frame clones alone and is incomplete. The sample carries 100,000 to 130,000 clones, under 95% recorded once. The specimen comprised peripheral blood, sampled on day 0 of AZD1222 vaccination. All receptors come from an adult in good health.

The J gene is TRBJ1-2, the V gene TRBV5-1; D possibly corresponds to TRBD1 (6 bases). Germline CDR1 and CDR2: SGHRS and YFSETQ. V lost 1 base, J lost 1 base, and 8 bases lay in between. The CDR3 covers 14 residues. CDR3 nucleotide sequence: TGCGCCAGCAGCTTGACGGACAGTAACTATGGCTACACCTTC. This codes for CASSLTDSNYGYTF.

The J gene is TRBJ1-4, the V gene TRBV5-6; TRBD1 matches 8 bases. Unmatched junction bases numbered 2, after V lost 0 bases and J lost 7 bases. The CDR3 totals 14 residues. The germline V gene encodes CDR1 SGHDT and CDR2 YYEEEE. The chain's CDR3 is CASSLGTGFEKLFF. The CDR3 DNA follows: TGTGCCAGCAGCTTGGGGACAGGGTTTGAAAAACTGTTTTTT.

This clone was seen just once. The chain links TRBV7-9 to TRBJ1-5; tentatively, D is TRBD1 (6 bases). The CDR3 loop spans 17 amino acids. CDR1 is SEHNR, CDR2 FQNEAQ, per germline (reference sequence). V was trimmed by 0 bases and J by 3 bases, leaving 15 bases between them. CDR3 sequence: CASSLAGARGDNQPQHF. The DNA of the CDR3 is TGTGCCAGCAGCTTAGCGGGGGCAAGGGGGGACAATCAGCCCCAGCATTTT.

The chain carries TRBV3-1 (or the pseudogene TRBV3-2) and TRBJ2-4; D is tentatively TRBD1 or TRBD2 (5 bases each). From germline, CDR1 is LGHDT and CDR2 YNNKEL (reference sequence). Trimming took off 4 bases at V and 0 bases at J, with 10 bases between the two ends. This CDR3 spans 15 amino acids. DNA of the CDR3: TGTGCCAGCAGCCTTCGGGGCCTAGCCAAAAACATTCAGTACTTC. The encoded protein is CASSLRGLAKNIQYF.

The chain has TRBV3-1 (or the pseudogene TRBV3-2) and TRBJ1-2, with a weak D call TRBD1 (6 bases). The V gene's germline CDR1 is LGHDT and CDR2 YNNKEL (reference sequence). Trimming cost V 4 bases and J 8 bases, with 20 bases left between them. CDR3 length: 15 amino acids. CDR3 DNA sequence: TGTGCCAGCAGCCGTACAGACGGGGGACAATGGGGCTACACCTTC. This sequence encodes CASSRTDGGQWGYTF.

CDR3 in DNA: TGTGCCAGCCGGGACAGTCCCCCAACGGTAGCTTTCTTT. Protein: CASRDSPPTVAFF. This chain connects TRBV19 to TRBJ1-1; 7 nucleotides agree with TRBD1. This CDR3 comprises 13 residues. The V gene end was trimmed by 9 bases and the J gene end by 10 bases; junction bases not matched to a gene: 14. Germline V gene lookup returns CDR1 LNHDA and CDR2 SQIVND (reference sequence).

The genes are TRBV7-6 and TRBJ2-1; weak D call: TRBD1 (6 bases). V was shortened by 5 bases and J by 6 bases, with 17 bases between the two germline ends. The CDR3 runs to 15 residues. The germline V gene has CDR1 SGHVS and CDR2 FNYEAQ. DNA of the CDR3: TGTGCCAGCAGCCCATGGAGCTTACAGGGCAATGAGCAGTTCTTC. Amino acids: CASSPWSLQGNEQFF.

The rearrangement uses TRBV19 and TRBJ2-5; the D gene is possibly TRBD1 (6 bases). The ends were cut back, 5 bases at V and 2 bases at J, with 9 bases in the middle. Germline CDR1 is LNHDA and CDR2 is SQIVND (reference sequence). The CDR3 has 13 amino acids. This CDR3 is CASSGTKQETQYF. CDR3 bases: TGTGCCAGTAGTGGGACAAAACAAGAGACCCAGTACTTC.

As regards this clone: The junction does not match germline at one end; this may be a read error. This chain uses TRBV4-3 with TRBJ1-2; no clear D gene. There are 12 residues in the CDR3. Germline V gene data show CDR1 as LGHNA and CDR2 as YSLEER. CDR3 DNA: TGCGCCAGCAGCCAGGCTCCCACCGACACTCGCTTC. Protein product: CASSQAPTDTRF.

This rearrangement joins TRBV19 to TRBJ1-5; no clear D gene. This CDR3 spans 15 amino acids. CDR1 is LNHDA and CDR2 is SQIVND in the germline V gene (reference sequence). The V gene lost 2 bases and the J gene lost 2 bases, with 10 bases spanning the gap. The CDR3 loop reads CASSISGSRNQPQHF. As DNA, the CDR3 is TGTGCCAGTAGTATATCGGGATCCCGCAATCAGCCCCAGCATTTT.

The rearrangement uses TRBV30 and TRBJ2-2; 7 positions agree with TRBD1. V shed 5 bases and J 6 bases; nucleotides not matched to a gene: 3. The CDR3 runs 12 residues. CDR1 and CDR2 from the germline V gene are GTSNPN and SVGIG (reference sequence). CDR3 in DNA: TGTGCCTGGGACAGGGAATCCGGGGAGCTGTTTTTT. The encoded protein is CAWDRESGELFF.

The V and J genes are TRBV5-1 and TRBJ1-2; D gene ambiguous. Germline V gene data show CDR1 as SGHRS and CDR2 as YFSETQ. The CDR3 length is 14 residues. V lost 0 bases to trimming and J lost 7 bases, with 13 bases between them. DNA of the CDR3: TGCGCCAGCAGCTTGGACTCAGGATTGGTTGGCTACACCTTC. Residues: CASSLDSGLVGYTF.

This chain links TRBV5-4 with TRBJ1-2; D perhaps matches TRBD1 (6 bases). The CDR3 length is 14 residues. CDR1 is SGHNT and CDR2 is YYREEE in the germline V gene (reference sequence). V was pared by 0 bases and J by 3 bases, with 9 bases between. The CDR3 bases are TGTGCCAGCAGCTTGGAAGGGACATACTATGGCTACACCTTC. This codes for CASSLEGTYYGYTF.

CDR3 region: CASSPVGGQLSTDTQYF. CDR3 DNA: TGCGCCAGCAGCCCGGTTGGCGGACAGCTAAGCACAGATACGCAGTATTTT. The rearrangement links TRBV4-1 to TRBJ2-3; weak D call: TRBD1 (6 bases). Germline CDR1 and CDR2: MGHRA and YSYEKL. The germline V and J ends were trimmed by 4 bases and 0 bases, with 17 bases remaining between them. This CDR3 is 17 amino acids long.

A few counts support this clone. The gene calls are TRBV4-3 and TRBJ1-5; D is ambiguous. There are 15 residues in the CDR3. V was trimmed by 4 bases and J by 3 bases, leaving 13 bases between them. Germline V gives CDR1 LGHNA, CDR2 YSLEER. CDR3 protein: CASSPDLWNNQPQHF. In DNA form, the CDR3 reads TGCGCCAGCAGCCCTGATTTGTGGAACAATCAGCCCCAGCATTTT.

The rearrangement uses TRBV19 and TRBJ1-6, with 7 positions matching TRBD1. In germline, CDR1 is LNHDA, CDR2 SQIVND (reference sequence). V was pared by 4 bases and J by 2 bases, with 5 bases of the junction left unmatched. The CDR3 extends over 16 amino acids. The CDR3 sequence: CASSRSRGAYNSPLHF. The CDR3 bases are TGTGCCAGTAGTAGGAGCAGGGGGGCCTATAATTCACCCCTCCACTTT. Based on the CDR3 plus reference TRBV19 and TRBJ1-6, the full variable domain is DGGITQSPKYLFRKEGQNVTLSCEQNLNHDAMYWYRQDPGQGLRLIYYSQIVNDFQKGDIAEGYSVSREKKESFPLTVTSAQKNPTAFYLCASSRSRGAYNSPLHFGNGTRLTVT.

Notes on this clone: The sample has other DNA sequences that encode this CDR3 too. V is TRBV5-1 and J is TRBJ2-7; the D is unclear. Trimming took 0 bases from V and 3 from J, leaving 10 bases between them. CDR3 length equals 14 residues. Germline V gene data show CDR1 as SGHRS and CDR2 as YFSETQ. CDR3 DNA sequence: TGCGCCAGCAGCTTGGATGGGCGCGGCTACGAGCAGTACTTC. Translation gives CASSLDGRGYEQYF.

V usage is TRBV27 and J usage is TRBJ2-7; D call uncertain. V was trimmed by 3 bases and J by 7 bases, leaving 13 bases between them. The CDR3 is made up of 13 amino acids. Germline V gene lookup returns CDR1 MNHEY and CDR2 SMNVEV (reference sequence). The CDR3 spells CASSFTYVGEQYF. The CDR3 DNA reads TGTGCCAGCAGTTTCACTTACGTAGGGGAGCAGTACTTC.

V and J are TRBV27 and TRBJ1-2, with D possibly TRBD1 on 5 matching bases. Between the trimmed V and J ends, which lost 6 bases and 6 bases, there was a span of 11 bases. The CDR3 consists of 12 residues. Per germline, CDR1 MNHEY and CDR2 SMNVEV (reference sequence). The CDR3 loop is CASRRGGNGYTF. CDR3 bases: TGTGCCAGCAGGAGGGGCGGGAATGGCTACACCTTC.